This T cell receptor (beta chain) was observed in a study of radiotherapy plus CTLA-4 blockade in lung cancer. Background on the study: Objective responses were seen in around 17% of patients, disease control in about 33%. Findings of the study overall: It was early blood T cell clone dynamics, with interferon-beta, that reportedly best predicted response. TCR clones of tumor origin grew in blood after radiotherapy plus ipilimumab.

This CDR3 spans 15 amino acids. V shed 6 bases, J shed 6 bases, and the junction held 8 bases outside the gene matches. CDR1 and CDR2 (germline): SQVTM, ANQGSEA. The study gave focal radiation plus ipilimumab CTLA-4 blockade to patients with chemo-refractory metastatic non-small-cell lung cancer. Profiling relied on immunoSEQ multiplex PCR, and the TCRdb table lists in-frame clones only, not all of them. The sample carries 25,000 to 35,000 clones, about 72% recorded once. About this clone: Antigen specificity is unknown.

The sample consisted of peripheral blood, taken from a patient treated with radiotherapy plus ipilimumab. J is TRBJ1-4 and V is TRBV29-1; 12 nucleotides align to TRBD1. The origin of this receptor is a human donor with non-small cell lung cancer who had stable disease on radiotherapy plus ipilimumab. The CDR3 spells CSVPGQGARDEKLFF. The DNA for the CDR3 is TGCAGCGTCCCGGGACAGGGGGCGCGTGATGAAAAACTGTTTTTT.